This T cell receptor (beta chain) stems from a study of beta chain features in type 1 diabetes. Study observations and caveats: PCR, the amplification step, might favor shorter templates, equally in patients and controls. Type 1 diabetes patients showed a moderate but significant shortening of TCRB CDR3s in all four CD4+ subsets.

Central memory, naive, regulatory and stem cell-like memory CD4+ cells were sorted by CD45RO/CCR7/CD25/CD127/CD95/CD27. What was sequenced were expressed TCRB transcripts, since all of the isolated RNA had been reverse transcribed. Sequenced by immunoSEQ multiplex PCR; TCRdb stores in-frame clones only, minus some. The profile covers about 180,000 clones, with under 9.5% appearing a single time and 0.5% taken by the ten largest. This clone showed up just a few times. The antigen is undetermined. Other nucleotide sequences from this sample produce the same CDR3. The source of this sequence is a man aged 18 to 29 with type 1 diabetes. Sequenced: central memory CD4+ T cells from blood.

The CDR3 protein is CASSRGETQYF. CDR3 nucleotides: TGTGCCAGCTCCCGGGGGGAGACCCAGTACTTC. The rearrangement links TRBV28 to TRBJ2-5; TRBD2 is a possible D gene (6 bases). This CDR3 has 11 residues. V lost 8 bases and J lost 5, with 9 bases in between. Germline V gene sequence: CDR1 MDHEN, CDR2 SYDVKM.